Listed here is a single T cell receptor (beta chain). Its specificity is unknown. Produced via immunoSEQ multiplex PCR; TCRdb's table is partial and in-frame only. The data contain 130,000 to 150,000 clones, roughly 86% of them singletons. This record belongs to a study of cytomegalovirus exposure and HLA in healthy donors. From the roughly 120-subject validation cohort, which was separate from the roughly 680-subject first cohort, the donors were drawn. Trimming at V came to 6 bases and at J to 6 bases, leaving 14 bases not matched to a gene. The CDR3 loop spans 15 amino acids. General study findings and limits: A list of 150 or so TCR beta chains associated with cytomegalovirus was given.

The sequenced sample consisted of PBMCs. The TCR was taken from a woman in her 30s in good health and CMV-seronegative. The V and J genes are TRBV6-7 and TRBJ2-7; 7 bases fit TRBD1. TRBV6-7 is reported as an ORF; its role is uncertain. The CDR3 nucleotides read TGTGCCAGCAGGAACTCAGGGGGTGGTAAAGGCGAGCAGTACTTC. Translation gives CASRNSGGGKGEQYF.